The clone carrying this T cell receptor (beta chain) appeared once. The data were taken from a study of cytomegalovirus exposure and HLA in healthy donors. CDR1 and CDR2 (germline): SGHRS, YFSETQ. The CDR3 has 15 amino acids. V lost 3 bases to trimming and J lost 2 bases, with 15 bases between them. PCR used 60 Vbeta primers and 13 Jbeta primers. Only in-frame clones appear in the TCRdb table, and some are missing; sequencing was by immunoSEQ multiplex PCR. This sample has around 130,000 clones, with over 70% found just once. The TCR originated in a man aged 25 to 40 in good health and CMV-seronegative. The sample was PBMCs. The rearrangement links TRBV5-1 to TRBJ2-7; D perhaps matches TRBD1 (6 bases). The DNA for the CDR3 is TGCGCCAGCAGCTACTCAGGGGACAAAACCTACGAGCAGTACTTC. It encodes CASSYSGDKTYEQYF. The complete variable domain, with remaining parts taken from reference TRBV5-1 and TRBJ2-7, reads KAGVTQTPRYLIKTRGQQVTLSCSPISGHRSVSWYQQTPGQGLQFLFEYFSETQRNKGNFPGRFSGRQFSNSRSEMNVSTLELGDSALYLCASSYSGDKTYEQYFGPGTRLTVT.